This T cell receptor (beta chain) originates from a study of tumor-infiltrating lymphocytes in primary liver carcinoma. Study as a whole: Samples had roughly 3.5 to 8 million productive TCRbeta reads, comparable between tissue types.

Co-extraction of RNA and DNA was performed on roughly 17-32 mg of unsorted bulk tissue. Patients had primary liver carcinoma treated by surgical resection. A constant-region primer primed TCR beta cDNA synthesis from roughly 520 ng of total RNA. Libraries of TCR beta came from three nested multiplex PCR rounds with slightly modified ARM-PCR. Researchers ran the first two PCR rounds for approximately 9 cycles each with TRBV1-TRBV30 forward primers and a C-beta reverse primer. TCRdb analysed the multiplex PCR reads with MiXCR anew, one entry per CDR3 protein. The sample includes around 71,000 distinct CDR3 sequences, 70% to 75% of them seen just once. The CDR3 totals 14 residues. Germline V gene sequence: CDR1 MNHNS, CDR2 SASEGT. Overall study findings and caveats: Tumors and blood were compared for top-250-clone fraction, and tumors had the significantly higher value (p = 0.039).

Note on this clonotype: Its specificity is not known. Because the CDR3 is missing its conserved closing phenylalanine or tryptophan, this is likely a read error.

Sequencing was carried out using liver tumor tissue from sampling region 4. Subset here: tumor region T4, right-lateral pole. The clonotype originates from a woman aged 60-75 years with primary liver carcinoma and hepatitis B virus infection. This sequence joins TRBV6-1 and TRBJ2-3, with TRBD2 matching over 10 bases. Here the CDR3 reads CACSGLAGADTQYL. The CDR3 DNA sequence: TGTGCCTGCAGTGGGCTAGCGGGAGCAGATACGCAGTATTTG.